This is a list of T cell receptor beta chains from one sample in a study of CD4 T cells in relation to SARS-CoV-2 and coronaviruses. Data came from immunoSEQ multiplex PCR; TCRdb stores just in-frame clones and leaves some out. Here the sample spans 20,000 to 25,000 clones, more than 65% being singletons. Their cognate antigens are unknown. The material sequenced was CD4+ T cells from PBMCs, cultured in vitro. The source of these receptors is a human donor in good health. Both conserved end residues are part of each CDR3.

cdr3_aa	cdr3_length	v_call
CASSPDRLNEQYF	13	TRBV18
CASSLETGLYGYTF	14	TRBV5-1
CASSQLGEALYGYTF	15	TRBV4-1
CASSPGSGVGEQYF	14	TRBV18
CASSRGQGLTYEQYF	15	TRBV14
CASSLRSGGAIDTQYF	16	TRBV7-6
CASHEVNQETQYF	13	TRBV9
CASRQPGVSAGRTGELFF	18	TRBV11-2
CASSQERGGCNQPQHF	16	TRBV23-1
CASSQGDAGNEQFF	14	TRBV6-2/TRBV6-3
CASAKTTGIQETQYF	15	TRBV19
CASSRDSTDTQYF	13	TRBV7-3
CASRQTGGSTDTQYF	15	TRBV5-1
CATRDDLDNQPQHF	14	TRBV19
CASSPYLRGGRGQPQHF	17	TRBV19
CASSILQETQYF	12	TRBV5-1
CASSPGIQGRVNTEAFF	17	TRBV18
CASTFRGQSTDTQYF	15	TRBV28